The rows below give T cell receptor beta chains drawn from one sample of a study of T cells in Graves' hyperthyroidism and ophthalmopathy. TCRdb passed the multiplex PCR reads through MiXCR, listing each CDR3 protein once. Among some 550,000 distinct CDR3 sequences listed, approximately 16% were seen once. Sequencing was done on a sample of blood. The receptors come from a woman in her 40s with Graves' ophthalmopathy. Each CDR3 is given with its conserved first and last residue. A D gene is named only where the DNA matches it firmly. Rows may omit the clone size; those that give it use once, few, many or a size class.

abundance | d_gene | j_gene | v_gene | CDR3aa | CDR3nt
few | . | TRBJ2-6 | TRBV6-4 | CASSDSRGSGANVLTF | TGTGCCAGCAGTGACTCGAGGGGGTCTGGGGCCAACGTCCTGACTTTC
many | TRBD2 | TRBJ2-1 | TRBV7-3 | CASSQTSGNTGEQFF | TGTGCCAGCAGCCAAACTAGCGGGAATACCGGAGAGCAGTTCTTC
many | . | TRBJ2-1 | TRBV2 | CASSRERYEQFF | TGTGCCAGCAGCCGTGAGCGCTATGAGCAGTTCTTC
few | TRBD1 | TRBJ1-2 | TRBV20-1 | CSARLGTGGFYGYTF | TGCAGTGCTAGACTCGGGACAGGGGGATTCTATGGCTACACCTTC
many | . | TRBJ2-2 | TRBV2 | CASSDTPGGPGELFF | TGTGCCAGCAGTGACACCCCCGGAGGGCCCGGGGAGCTGTTTTTT
. | TRBD2 | TRBJ2-1 | TRBV28 | CASSQVLASEQFF | TGTGCCAGCAGCCAAGTACTAGCGAGTGAGCAGTTCTTC
few | TRBD2 | TRBJ2-1 | TRBV3-1 | CASSQESAGGSYNEQFF | TGTGCCAGCAGCCAAGAATCAGCGGGAGGGTCCTACAATGAGCAGTTCTTC
few | TRBD1 | TRBJ1-2 | TRBV5-1 | CASSLVGQGAAGYTF | TGCGCCAGCAGCTTGGTCGGACAGGGGGCGGCTGGCTACACCTTC
many | TRBD1 | TRBJ1-5 | TRBV28 | CASSRGQGNSNQPQHF | TGTGCCAGCAGTCGCGGACAGGGGAATAGCAATCAGCCCCAGCATTTT
. | . | TRBJ2-1 | TRBV6-1 | CANSEGSGSYNEQFF | TGTGCCAACAGCGAAGGCTCGGGTTCCTACAATGAGCAGTTCTTC
. | . | TRBJ2-3 | TRBV5-1 | CASSSRTDSTDAQYF | TGCGCCAGCAGCTCCCGGACAGATAGCACAGATGCGCAGTATTTT
once | . | TRBJ2-5 | TRBV7-2 | CASSPRVAASIKTQYF | TGTGCCAGCAGCCCGAGGGTAGCGGCTTCGATAAAGACCCAGTACTTC
many | . | TRBJ2-7 | TRBV28 | CASSLMRGRSYEQYF | TGTGCCAGCAGTTTAATGAGGGGCCGCTCCTACGAGCAGTACTTC
many | . | TRBJ2-1 | TRBV30 | CAWRGGLYEQFF | TGTGCCTGGAGGGGGGGTCTCTATGAGCAGTTCTTC
few | . | TRBJ1-4 | TRBV7-2 | CASSIQAAREKLFF | TGTGCCAGTAGTATCCAGGCCGCGCGTGAAAAACTGTTTTTT
many | . | TRBJ2-1 | TRBV20-1 | CSAISDYSGDEQFF | TGCAGTGCTATTTCGGACTACTCAGGCGATGAGCAGTTCTTC
many | TRBD1 | TRBJ2-1 | TRBV30 | CACGQGAGGEQFF | TGTGCCTGTGGACAGGGGGCTGGGGGCGAGCAGTTCTTC
. | . | TRBJ1-5 | TRBV6-5 | CASSYEVGDSNQPQHF | TGTGCCAGCAGTTACGAGGTAGGGGATAGCAATCAGCCCCAGCATTTT
many | . | TRBJ2-1 | TRBV5-1 | CASSLVGSTVDEQFF | TGCGCCAGCAGCTTGGTAGGTTCTACAGTCGATGAGCAGTTCTTC